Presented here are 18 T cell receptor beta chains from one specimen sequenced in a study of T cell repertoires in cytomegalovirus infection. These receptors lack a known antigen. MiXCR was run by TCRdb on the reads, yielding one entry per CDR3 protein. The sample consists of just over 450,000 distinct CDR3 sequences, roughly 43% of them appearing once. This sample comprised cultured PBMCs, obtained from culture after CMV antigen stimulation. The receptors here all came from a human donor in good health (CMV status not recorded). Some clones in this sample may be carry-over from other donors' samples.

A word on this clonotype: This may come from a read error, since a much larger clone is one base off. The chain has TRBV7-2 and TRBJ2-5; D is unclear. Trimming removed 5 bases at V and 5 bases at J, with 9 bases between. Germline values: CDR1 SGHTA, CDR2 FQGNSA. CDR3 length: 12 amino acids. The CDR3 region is CASSPQWETQYF. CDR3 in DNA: TGTGCCAGCAGCCCTCAGTGGGAGACCCAGTACTTC.

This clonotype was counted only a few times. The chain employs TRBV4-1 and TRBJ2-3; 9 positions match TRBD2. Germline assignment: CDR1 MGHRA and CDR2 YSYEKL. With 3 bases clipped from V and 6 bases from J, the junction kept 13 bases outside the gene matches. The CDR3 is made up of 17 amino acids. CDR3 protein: CASSQRIAGVHADTQYF. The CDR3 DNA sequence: TGCGCCAGCAGCCAGCGAATAGCGGGGGTACATGCGGATACGCAGTATTTT.

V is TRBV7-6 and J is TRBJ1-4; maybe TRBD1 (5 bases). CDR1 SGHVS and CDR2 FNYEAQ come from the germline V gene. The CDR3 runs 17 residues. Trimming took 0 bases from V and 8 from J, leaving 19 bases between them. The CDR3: CASSLAREGLGAEKLFF. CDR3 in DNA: TGTGCCAGCAGCTTAGCGCGAGAGGGTCTAGGGGCAGAAAAACTGTTTTTT.

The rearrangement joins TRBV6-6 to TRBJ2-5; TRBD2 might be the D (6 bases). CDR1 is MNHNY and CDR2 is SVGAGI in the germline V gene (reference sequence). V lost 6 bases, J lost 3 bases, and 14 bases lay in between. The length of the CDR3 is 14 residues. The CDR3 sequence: CASRRDSSKETQYF. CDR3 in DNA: TGTGCCAGCAGACGGGACTCCTCGAAAGAGACCCAGTACTTC.

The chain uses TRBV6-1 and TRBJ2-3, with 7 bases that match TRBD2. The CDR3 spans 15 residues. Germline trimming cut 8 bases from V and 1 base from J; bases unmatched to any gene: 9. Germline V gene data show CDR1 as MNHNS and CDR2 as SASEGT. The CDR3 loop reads CASCLTSHGTDTQYF. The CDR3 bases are TGTGCCAGCTGCTTGACTAGCCATGGCACAGATACGCAGTATTTT.

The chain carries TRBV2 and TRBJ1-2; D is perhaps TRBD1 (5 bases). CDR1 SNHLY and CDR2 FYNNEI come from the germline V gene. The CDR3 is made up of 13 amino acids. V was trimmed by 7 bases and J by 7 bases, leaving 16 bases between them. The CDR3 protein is CASKAEAGGGYTF. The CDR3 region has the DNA TGTGCCAGCAAGGCGGAGGCTGGGGGTGGCTACACCTTC. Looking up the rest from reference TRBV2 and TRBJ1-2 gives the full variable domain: EPEVTQTPSHQVTQMGQEVILRCVPISNHLYFYWYRQILGQKVEFLVSFYNNEISEKSEIFDDQFSVERPDGSNFTLKIRSTKLEDSAMYFCASKAEAGGGYTFGSGTRLTVV.

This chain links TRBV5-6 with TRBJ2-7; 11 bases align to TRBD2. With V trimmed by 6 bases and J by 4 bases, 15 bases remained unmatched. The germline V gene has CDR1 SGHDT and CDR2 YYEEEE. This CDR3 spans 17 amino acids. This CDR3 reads CASNQQGKGTSGYEQYF. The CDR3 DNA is TGTGCCAGCAACCAACAGGGGAAGGGGACTAGCGGTTACGAGCAGTACTTC.

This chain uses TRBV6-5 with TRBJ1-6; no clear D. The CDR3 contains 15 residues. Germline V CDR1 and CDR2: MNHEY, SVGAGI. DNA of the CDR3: TGTGCGACGGGCCGCGGGGAAAGGTCGAATTCACCCCTCCACTTT. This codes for CATGRGERSNSPLHF.

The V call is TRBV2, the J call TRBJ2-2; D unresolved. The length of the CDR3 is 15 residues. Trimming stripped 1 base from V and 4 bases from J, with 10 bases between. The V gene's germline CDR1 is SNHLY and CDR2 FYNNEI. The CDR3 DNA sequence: TGTGCCAGCAGTGAAGGGTCAGCTTCCACCGGGGAGCTGTTTTTT. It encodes CASSEGSASTGELFF.

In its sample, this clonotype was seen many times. CDR3 DNA: TGTGCCATCAGTGAGTCGGGCCGCCCTAGCAATCAGCCCCAGCATTTT. Translated: CAISESGRPSNQPQHF. The chain couples TRBV10-3 to TRBJ1-5; no definite D call. Germline-derived CDR1 and CDR2 are ENHRY and SYGVKD. Trimming shortened V by 0 bases and J by 0 bases, and 9 bases separated the two germline ends. CDR3 length: 16 residues.

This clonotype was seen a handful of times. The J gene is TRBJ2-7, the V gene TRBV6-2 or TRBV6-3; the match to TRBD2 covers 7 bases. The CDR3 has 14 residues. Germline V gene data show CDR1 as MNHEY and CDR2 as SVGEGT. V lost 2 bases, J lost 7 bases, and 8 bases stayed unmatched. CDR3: CASSYNGRRGEQYF. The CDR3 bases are TGTGCCAGCAGTTACAACGGCCGGCGGGGGGAGCAGTACTTC.

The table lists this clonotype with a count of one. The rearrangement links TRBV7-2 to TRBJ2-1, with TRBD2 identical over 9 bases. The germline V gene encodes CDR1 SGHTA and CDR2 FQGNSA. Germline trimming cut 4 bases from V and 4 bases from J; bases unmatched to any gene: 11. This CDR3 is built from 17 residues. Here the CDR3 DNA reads TGTGCCAGCAGCTCGTTAGGGGGGCGGGGGGGTTACAATGAGCAGTTCTTC. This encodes CASSSLGGRGGYNEQFF.

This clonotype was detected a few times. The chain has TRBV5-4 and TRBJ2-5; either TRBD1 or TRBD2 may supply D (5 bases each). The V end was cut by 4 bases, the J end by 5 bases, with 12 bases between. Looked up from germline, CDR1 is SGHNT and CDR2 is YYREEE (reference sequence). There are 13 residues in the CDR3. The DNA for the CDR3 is TGTGCCAGCAGCGGCCTAGGGACCGAGACCCAGTACTTC. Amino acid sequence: CASSGLGTETQYF.

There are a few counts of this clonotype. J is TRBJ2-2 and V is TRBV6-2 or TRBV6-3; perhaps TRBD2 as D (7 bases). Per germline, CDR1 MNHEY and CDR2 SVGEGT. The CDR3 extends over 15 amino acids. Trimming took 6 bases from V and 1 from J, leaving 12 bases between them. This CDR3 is CASRSGTMNTGELFF. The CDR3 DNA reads TGTGCCAGCAGAAGCGGGACAATGAACACCGGGGAGCTGTTTTTT.

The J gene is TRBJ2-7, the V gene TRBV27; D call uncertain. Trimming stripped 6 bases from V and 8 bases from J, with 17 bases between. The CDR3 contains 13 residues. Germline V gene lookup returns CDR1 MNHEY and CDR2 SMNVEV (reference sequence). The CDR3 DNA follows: TGTGCCAGCAGCACCCTCCGGACCAACAAGCAGTACTTC. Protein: CASSTLRTNKQYF.

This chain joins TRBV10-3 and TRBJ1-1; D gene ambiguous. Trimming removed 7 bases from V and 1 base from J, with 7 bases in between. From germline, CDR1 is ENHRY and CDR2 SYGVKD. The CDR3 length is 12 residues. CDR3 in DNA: TGTGCCATCACGGACGGGAACACTGAAGCTTTCTTT. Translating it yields CAITDGNTEAFF.

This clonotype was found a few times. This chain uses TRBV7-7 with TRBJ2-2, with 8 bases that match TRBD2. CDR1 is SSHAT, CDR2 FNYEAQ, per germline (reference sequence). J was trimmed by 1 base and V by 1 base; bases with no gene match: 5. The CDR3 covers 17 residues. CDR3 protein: CASSLERLAGNTGELFF. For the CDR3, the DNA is TGTGCCAGCAGCTTAGAGCGGCTAGCGGGGAACACCGGGGAGCTGTTTTTT.

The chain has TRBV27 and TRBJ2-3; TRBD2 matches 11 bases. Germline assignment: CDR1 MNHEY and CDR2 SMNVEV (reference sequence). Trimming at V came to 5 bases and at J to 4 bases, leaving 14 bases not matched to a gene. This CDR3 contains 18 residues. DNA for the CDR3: TGTGCCAGCAGTCCACCTCCGGGACTAGCGGAGGGGTCAGATACGCAGTATTTT. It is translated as CASSPPPGLAEGSDTQYF.